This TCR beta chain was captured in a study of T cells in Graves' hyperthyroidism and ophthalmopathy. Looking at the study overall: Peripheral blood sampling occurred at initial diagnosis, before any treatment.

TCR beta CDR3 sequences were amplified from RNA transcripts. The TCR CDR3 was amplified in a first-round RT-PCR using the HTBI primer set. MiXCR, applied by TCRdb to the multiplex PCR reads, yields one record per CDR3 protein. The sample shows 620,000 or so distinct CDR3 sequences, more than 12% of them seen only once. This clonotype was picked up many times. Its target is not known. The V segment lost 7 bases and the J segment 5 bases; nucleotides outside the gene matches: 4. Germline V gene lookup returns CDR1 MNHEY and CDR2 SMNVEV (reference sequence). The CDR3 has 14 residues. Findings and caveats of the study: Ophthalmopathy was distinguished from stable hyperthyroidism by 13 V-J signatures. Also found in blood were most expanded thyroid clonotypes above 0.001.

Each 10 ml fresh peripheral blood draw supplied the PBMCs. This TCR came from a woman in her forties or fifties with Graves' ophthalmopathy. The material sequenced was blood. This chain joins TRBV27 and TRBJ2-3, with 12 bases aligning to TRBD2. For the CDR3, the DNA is TGTGCCAGCACTAGGACTAGCGGGAAAGATACGCAGTATTTT. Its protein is CASTRTSGKDTQYF.